These 3 T cell receptor beta chains originate from one sample sequenced in a study of blood T cell repertoires in COVID-19. The data were produced by immunoSEQ multiplex PCR, yet TCRdb's version contains in-frame clones alone and is incomplete. In the table there are roughly 140,000 clones, about 90% of which are singletons. Sequenced input: peripheral blood. These receptors were taken from a woman at least 80 years old with acute or convalescent COVID-19.

This chain connects TRBV6-5 to TRBJ1-2, with 7 bases lining up with TRBD1. Per germline, CDR1 MNHEY and CDR2 SVGAGI. V shed 0 bases and J 7 bases; nucleotides not matched to a gene: 2. The CDR3 loop spans 13 amino acids. CDR3 residues: CASSYSGGGGYTF. The CDR3 nucleotides are TGTGCCAGCAGTTACTCAGGGGGCGGTGGCTACACCTTC.

This chain connects TRBV3-1 (or the pseudogene TRBV3-2) to TRBJ1-2, with a tentative D call TRBD1 (6 bases). The ends were cut back, 2 bases at V and 4 bases at J, with 14 bases in the middle. This CDR3 has 15 residues. Germline V gives CDR1 LGHDT, CDR2 YNNKEL (reference sequence). CDR3 nucleotides: TGTGCCAGCAGCCAACCGAAGGGGGGGTCCTATGGCTACACCTTC. Its translation is CASSQPKGGSYGYTF.

This clone has only a few counts. V and J are TRBV6-2 or TRBV6-3 and TRBJ1-1; a weak D match, TRBD1 (6 bases). V was trimmed by 3 bases and J by 10 bases, leaving 9 bases between them. The CDR3 runs to 11 residues. CDR1 is MNHEY and CDR2 is SVGEGT in the germline V gene. CDR3 coding DNA: TGTGCCAGCAGTTATGGCAGGGGAGCTTTCTTT. Protein: CASSYGRGAFF.